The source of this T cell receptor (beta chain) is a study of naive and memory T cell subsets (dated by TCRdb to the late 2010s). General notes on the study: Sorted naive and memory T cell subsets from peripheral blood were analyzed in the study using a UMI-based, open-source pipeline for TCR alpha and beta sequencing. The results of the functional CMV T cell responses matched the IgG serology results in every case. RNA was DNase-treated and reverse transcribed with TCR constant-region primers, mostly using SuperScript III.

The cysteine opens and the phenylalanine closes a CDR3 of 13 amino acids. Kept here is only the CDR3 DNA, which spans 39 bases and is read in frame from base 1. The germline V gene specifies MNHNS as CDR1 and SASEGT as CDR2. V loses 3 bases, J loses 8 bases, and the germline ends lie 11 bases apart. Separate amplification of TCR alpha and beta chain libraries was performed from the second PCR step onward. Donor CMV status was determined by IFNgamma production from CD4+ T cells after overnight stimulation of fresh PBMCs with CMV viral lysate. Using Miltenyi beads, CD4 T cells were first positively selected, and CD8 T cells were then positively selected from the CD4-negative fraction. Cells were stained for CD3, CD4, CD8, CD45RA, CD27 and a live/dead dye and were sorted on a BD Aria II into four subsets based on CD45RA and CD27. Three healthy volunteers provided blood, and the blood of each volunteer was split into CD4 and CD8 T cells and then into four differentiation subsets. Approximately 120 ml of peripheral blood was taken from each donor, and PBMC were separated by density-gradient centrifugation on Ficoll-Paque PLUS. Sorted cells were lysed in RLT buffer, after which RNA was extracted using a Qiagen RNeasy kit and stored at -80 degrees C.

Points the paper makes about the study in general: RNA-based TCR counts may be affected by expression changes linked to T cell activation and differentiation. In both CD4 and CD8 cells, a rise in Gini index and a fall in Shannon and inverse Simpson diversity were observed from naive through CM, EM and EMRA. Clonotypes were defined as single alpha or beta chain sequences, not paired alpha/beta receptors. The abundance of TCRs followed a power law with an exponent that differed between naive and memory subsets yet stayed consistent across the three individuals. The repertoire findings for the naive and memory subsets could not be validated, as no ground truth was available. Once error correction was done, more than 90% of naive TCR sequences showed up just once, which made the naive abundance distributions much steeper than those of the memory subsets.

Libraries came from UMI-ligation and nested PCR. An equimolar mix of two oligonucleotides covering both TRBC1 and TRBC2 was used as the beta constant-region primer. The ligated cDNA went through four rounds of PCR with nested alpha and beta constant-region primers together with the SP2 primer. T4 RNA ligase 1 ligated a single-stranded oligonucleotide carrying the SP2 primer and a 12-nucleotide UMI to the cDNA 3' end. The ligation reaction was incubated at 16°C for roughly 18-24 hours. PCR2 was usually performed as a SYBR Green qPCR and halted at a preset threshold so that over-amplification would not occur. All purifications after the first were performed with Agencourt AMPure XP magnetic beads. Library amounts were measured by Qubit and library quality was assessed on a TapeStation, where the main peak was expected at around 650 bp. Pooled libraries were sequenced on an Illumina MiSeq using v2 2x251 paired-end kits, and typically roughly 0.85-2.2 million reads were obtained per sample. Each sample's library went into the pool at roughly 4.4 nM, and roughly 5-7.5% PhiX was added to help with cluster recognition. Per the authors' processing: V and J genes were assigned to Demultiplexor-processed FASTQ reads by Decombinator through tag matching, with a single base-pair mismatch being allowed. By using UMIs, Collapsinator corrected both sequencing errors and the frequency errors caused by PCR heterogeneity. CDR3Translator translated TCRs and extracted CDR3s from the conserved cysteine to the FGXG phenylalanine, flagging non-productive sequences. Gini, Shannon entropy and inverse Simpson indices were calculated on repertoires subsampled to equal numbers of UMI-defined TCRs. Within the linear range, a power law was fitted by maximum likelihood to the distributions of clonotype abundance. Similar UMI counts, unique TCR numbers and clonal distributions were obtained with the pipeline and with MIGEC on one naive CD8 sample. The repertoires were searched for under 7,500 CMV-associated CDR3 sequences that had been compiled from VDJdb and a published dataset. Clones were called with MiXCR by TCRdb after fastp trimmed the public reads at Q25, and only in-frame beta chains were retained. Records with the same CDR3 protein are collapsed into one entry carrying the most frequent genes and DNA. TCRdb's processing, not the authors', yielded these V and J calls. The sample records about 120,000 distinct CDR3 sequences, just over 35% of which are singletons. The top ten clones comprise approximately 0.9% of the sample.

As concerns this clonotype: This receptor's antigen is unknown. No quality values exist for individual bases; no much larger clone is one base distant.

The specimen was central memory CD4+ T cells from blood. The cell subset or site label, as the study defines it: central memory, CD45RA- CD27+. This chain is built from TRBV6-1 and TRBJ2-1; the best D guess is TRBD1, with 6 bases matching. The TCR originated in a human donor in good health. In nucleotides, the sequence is TGTGCCAGCAGTGAGAAACAGGGCGATGAGCAGTTCTTC. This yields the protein CASSEKQGDEQFF.